This T cell receptor (beta chain) was recovered during a study of T cell responses to AZD1222 COVID-19 vaccine. Study-level findings and limits: Unmutated variant regions are reportedly the target of nearly half of TCRs that are spike-specific. White British donors predominated, females outnumbered males, and clonal diversity was possibly underestimated.

The CDR3 totals 17 residues. Trimming removed 2 bases from V and 5 bases from J; junction bases left unmatched: 7. Per germline, CDR1 LNHDA and CDR2 SQIVND (reference sequence). TCRdb's copy holds only in-frame clones and misses some; the assay was immunoSEQ multiplex PCR. The sample shows more than 90,000 clones, approximately 86% of them seen only once. Points on this clone: Its matching antigen is unknown.

The source is an adult in good health. The sample consisted of peripheral blood, taken on day 0 of AZD1222 vaccination. The V and J genes are TRBV19 and TRBJ2-1; 12 bases align to TRBD2. CDR3 sequence (DNA): TGTGCCAGTAGTATAACCCTGACTAGCGGGAGTGACAATGAGCAGTTCTTC. Amino acid sequence: CASSITLTSGSDNEQFF.